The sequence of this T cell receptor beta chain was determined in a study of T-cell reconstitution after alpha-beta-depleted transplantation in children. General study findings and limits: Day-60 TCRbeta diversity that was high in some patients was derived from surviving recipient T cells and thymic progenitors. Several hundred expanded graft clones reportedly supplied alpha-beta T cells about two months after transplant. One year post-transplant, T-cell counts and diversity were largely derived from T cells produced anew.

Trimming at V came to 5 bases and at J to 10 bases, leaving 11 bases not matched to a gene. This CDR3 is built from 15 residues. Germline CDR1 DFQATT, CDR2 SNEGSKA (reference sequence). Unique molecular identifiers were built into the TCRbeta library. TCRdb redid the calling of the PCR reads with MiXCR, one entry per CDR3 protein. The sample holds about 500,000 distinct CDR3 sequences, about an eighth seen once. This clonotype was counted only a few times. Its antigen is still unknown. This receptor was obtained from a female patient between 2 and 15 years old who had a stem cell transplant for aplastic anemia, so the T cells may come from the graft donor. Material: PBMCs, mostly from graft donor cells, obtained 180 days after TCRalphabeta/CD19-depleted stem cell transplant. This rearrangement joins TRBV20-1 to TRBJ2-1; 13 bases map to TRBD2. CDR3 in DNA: TGCAGTGCTCCCCCGGCGGGACTAGCGGGACAGGAGCAGTTCTTC. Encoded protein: CSAPPAGLAGQEQFF.